This entry lists 21 T cell receptor beta chains sequenced from one sample in a study of cytomegalovirus exposure and HLA in healthy donors (dated by TCRdb to about 2017). The library relied on the immunoSEQ multiplex PCR assay. For the multiplex PCR, a mixture combining 60 forward primers for TCR Vbeta segments and 13 reverse primers for TCR Jbeta segments was used. Entries here come from immuneACCESS through TCRdb and include only in-frame sequences with V and J called. Some clones fail to appear in such tables; in the studies checked, an unresolved V gene covers under half of the shortfall, and the cause of the remainder is unknown. The sample table lists fewer than 150,000 clones, 74% of them with a count of one. The ten largest make up approximately 6% of the sample. Sequencing used PBMCs. These receptors were obtained from a woman in her 50s in good health and CMV-seropositive.

The V and J genes are TRBV7-8 and TRBJ1-5; 9 bases match TRBD1. V shed 6 bases, J shed 5 bases, and the junction held 8 bases outside the gene matches. Germline V gives CDR1 SGHVS, CDR2 FQNEAQ. The CDR3 consists of 15 residues. The CDR3 region is CASRPGTGQYQPQHF. DNA of the CDR3: TGTGCCAGCAGACCCGGGACAGGGCAATATCAGCCCCAGCATTTT.

The genes are TRBV7-8 and TRBJ2-7; D perhaps matches TRBD1 (5 bases). Germline CDR1 and CDR2: SGHVS and FQNEAQ. The CDR3 spans 15 residues. V dropped 0 bases and J dropped 4 bases, with 13 bases sitting between them. The CDR3 nucleotides are TGTGCCAGCAGCTTAGCGCATTTAGGGGTGTACGAGCAGTACTTC. Translation: CASSLAHLGVYEQYF.

This clone was detected a few times. This chain joins TRBV13 and TRBJ1-4, with D possibly being TRBD1 (5 bases). With 4 bases removed from V and 7 bases from J, the gap between germline ends came to 19 bases. Germline-derived CDR1 and CDR2 are PRHDT and FYEKMQ (reference sequence). This CDR3 is built from 16 residues. CDR3 nucleotides: TGTGCCAGCAGCTCGTTTGGGGGGAGCGATCGTGAAAAACTGTTTTTT. This gives the protein CASSSFGGSDREKLFF.

This clone was seen more than once but under ten times. This chain links TRBV11-3 with TRBJ1-1; D might be TRBD1 (6 bases). The CDR3 spans 16 residues. Germline CDR1 is SGHNT and CDR2 is YENEEA. V lost 5 bases and J 1 base, leaving 17 bases between the germline ends. This chain's CDR3 is CASSPTRTDPNTEAFF. The CDR3 nucleotides are TGTGCCAGCAGCCCAACACGGACAGATCCGAACACTGAAGCTTTCTTT.

This rearrangement joins TRBV6-1 to TRBJ2-5; D is uncertain. The germline V gene encodes CDR1 MNHNS and CDR2 SASEGT. V lost 4 bases to trimming and J lost 0 bases, with 15 bases between them. The CDR3 length is 16 residues. The CDR3 DNA sequence: TGTGCCAGCAGTGGCTCGCCAACATCGTACCAAGAGACCCAGTACTTC. Protein: CASSGSPTSYQETQYF.

The J gene is TRBJ1-5, the V gene TRBV10-3; unclear D gene. The ends were cut back, 10 bases at V and 3 bases at J, with 13 bases in the middle. Germline assignment: CDR1 ENHRY and CDR2 SYGVKD. This CDR3 has 13 amino acids. CDR3 sequence reads: CATSGSLNQPQHF. Here the CDR3 DNA reads TGTGCCACCTCGGGATCCCTCAATCAGCCCCAGCATTTT.

J is TRBJ1-5 and V is TRBV2; 9 nucleotides align to TRBD1. Germline V lookup: CDR1 SNHLY, CDR2 FYNNEI. V lost 6 bases, J lost 5 bases, and 8 bases stayed unmatched. The CDR3 sequence is 15 residues long. The CDR3 DNA reads as TGTGCCAGCAGGGTGGACAGGGGAATTTATCAGCCCCAGCATTTT. This encodes CASRVDRGIYQPQHF.

This clone has a handful of counts. This chain connects TRBV6-1 to TRBJ1-4, with D possibly being TRBD1 (5 bases). CDR3 length equals 15 residues. With 0 bases removed from V and 10 bases from J, the gap between germline ends came to 15 bases. Germline V gives CDR1 MNHNS, CDR2 SASEGT. CDR3 DNA sequence: TGTGCCAGCAGTGAAGCAGGGGCGGCCTCGAGAAAACTGTTTTTT. This gives the protein CASSEAGAASRKLFF.

This rearrangement joins TRBV20-1 to TRBJ2-3, with D maybe TRBD1 (5 bases). V was pared by 3 bases and J by 5 bases, with 6 bases between. The CDR3 sequence is 11 residues long. Germline CDR1 reads DFQATT; CDR2 reads SNEGSKA (reference sequence). The CDR3 here is CSARTVDTQYF. Here the CDR3 DNA reads TGCAGTGCTAGGACAGTAGATACGCAGTATTTT.

The chain carries TRBV30 and TRBJ1-5; D not resolved. The V and J ends lost 0 bases and 7 bases respectively, with 13 bases between them. Germline V lookup: CDR1 GTSNPN, CDR2 SVGIG (reference sequence). This CDR3 spans 14 amino acids. This CDR3 is CAWSVRQVGQPQHF. CDR3 nucleotides: TGTGCCTGGAGTGTTAGGCAGGTCGGACAGCCCCAGCATTTT.

The chain joins TRBV15 to TRBJ2-5; 8 positions match TRBD1. Per the germline V gene, CDR1 is LNHNV and CDR2 is YYDKDF (reference sequence). V was pared by 5 bases and J by 2 bases, with 7 bases of the junction left unmatched. The CDR3 runs to 15 residues. The CDR3 nucleotides are TGTGCCACCAGCTCTGGACAGGGTGGGCAAGAGACCCAGTACTTC. The encoded protein is CATSSGQGGQETQYF.

CDR3 loop: CASSPDSADTNIQYF. Written as DNA, the CDR3 is TGCGCCAGCAGCCCCGACTCTGCGGACACAAACATTCAGTACTTC. The chain combines TRBV4-3 with TRBJ2-4; weak D call: TRBD1 (5 bases). Trimming removed 4 bases from V and 6 bases from J, with 16 bases in between. Germline V gives CDR1 LGHNA, CDR2 YSLEER. The CDR3 sequence is 15 residues long.

The chain combines TRBV11-3 with TRBJ1-6; D unresolved. V was pared by 5 bases and J by 5 bases, with 13 bases between. Germline V gives CDR1 SGHNT, CDR2 YENEEA. This CDR3 region has 15 residues. The CDR3, as DNA: TGTGCCAGCAGCCAGAGGAGTTCTCATAATTCACCCCTCCACTTT. Its translation is CASSQRSSHNSPLHF.

V and J are TRBV6-5 and TRBJ2-3; 7 positions agree with TRBD1. Germline loops: CDR1 MNHEY, CDR2 SVGAGI. J was trimmed by 3 bases and V by 1 base; bases with no gene match: 1. The CDR3 runs 14 residues. The CDR3 DNA sequence: TGTGCCAGCAGTTACTTACAGGGGACAGATACGCAGTATTTT. This codes for CASSYLQGTDTQYF.

This clone was seen only a few times. The CDR3 region has the DNA TGTGCCAGCAGTTTACGAGGACAGGGTAACTATGGCTACACCTTC. Its translation is CASSLRGQGNYGYTF. The V call is TRBV27, the J call TRBJ1-2; 8 bases align to TRBD1. The CDR3 has 15 residues. J lost 1 base, V lost 2 bases, and 3 bases had no gene match. The V gene's germline CDR1 is MNHEY and CDR2 SMNVEV (reference sequence).

This chain uses TRBV5-6 with TRBJ2-3; D might be TRBD1 (6 bases). The CDR3 runs 14 residues. The V gene's germline CDR1 is SGHDT and CDR2 YYEEEE. Trimming stripped 4 bases from V and 9 bases from J, with 18 bases between. The CDR3 sequence is CASSPGLRGDTQYF. The CDR3 coding sequence is TGTGCCAGCAGCCCTGGTCTCAGGGGAGACACGCAGTATTTT. Looking up the rest from reference TRBV5-6 and TRBJ2-3 gives the full variable domain: DAGVTQSPTHLIKTRGQQVTLRCSPKSGHDTVSWYQQALGQGPQFIFQYYEEEERQRGNFPDRFSGHQFPNYSSELNVNALLLGDSALYLCASSPGLRGDTQYFGPGTRLTVL.

This rearrangement joins TRBV4-2 to TRBJ1-3; D perhaps matches TRBD1 (6 bases). CDR3 length equals 21 residues. CDR1 is LGHNA and CDR2 is YNFKEQ in the germline V gene. V lost 0 bases and J 2 bases, leaving 26 bases between the germline ends. The CDR3 loop is CASSQEVLARGSLRPGNTIYF. For the CDR3, the DNA is TGTGCCAGCAGCCAAGAAGTACTGGCCAGGGGAAGCCTTCGTCCTGGAAACACCATATATTTT.

The chain is built from TRBV10-2 and TRBJ1-4; 8 bases align to TRBD1. Per germline, CDR1 WSHSY and CDR2 SAAADI. Germline trimming cut 6 bases from V and 0 bases from J; bases unmatched to any gene: 9. CDR3 length: 17 amino acids. CDR3 nucleotides: TGCGCCAGCAGGCCGGGACAGGAGCTTGCAACTAATGAAAAACTGTTTTTT. Translated, it gives CASRPGQELATNEKLFF.

This sequence joins TRBV21-1 and TRBJ2-7; the DNA was not used to check the table's D call, TRBD2. TRBV21-1 corresponds to a pseudogene. The CDR3 is 16 residues long. The DNA of the CDR3 is TGTGCCAGCAGCAAAGAGGGTAGCGGGGGATCGTACGAGCAGTACTTC. Translation: CASSKEGSGGSYEQYF.

The rearrangement joins TRBV30 to TRBJ1-6, with 7 bases fitting TRBD1. CDR1 and CDR2 (germline): GTSNPN, SVGIG (reference sequence). This CDR3 region has 14 residues. The V segment lost 5 bases and the J segment 5 bases; nucleotides outside the gene matches: 6. The CDR3 loop reads CAWAQGQNNSPLHF. CDR3 DNA: TGTGCCTGGGCCCAGGGACAGAATAATTCACCCCTCCACTTT.

In its sample, this clone was seen a few times. This rearrangement joins TRBV11-3 to TRBJ2-2; 9 bases fit TRBD2. The CDR3 contains 15 residues. The V and J ends lost 4 bases and 5 bases, in that order; junction bases with no gene match: 5. The germline V gene encodes CDR1 SGHNT and CDR2 YENEEA. CDR3 sequence: CASSSAGGLTGELFF. The DNA for the CDR3 is TGTGCCAGCAGCTCTGCGGGGGGGCTTACCGGGGAGCTGTTTTTT.